The clone carrying this T cell receptor beta chain was counted many times. Its antigen is not identified. This entry belongs to a study of CD8+CD57+ T cells in acquired aplastic anemia. Findings of the study overall: Fewer than 30 CD8+ CDR3 sequences were shared between patients and controls.

TCR beta VDJ and CDR3 were profiled, and genomic DNA was the template. MiXCR, run by TCRdb on the reads, gives a single entry per CDR3 protein. The repertoire holds some 200,000 distinct CDR3 sequences, with 30% to 40% as singletons. The TCR originated in a human donor in good health, serving as a control. The sequenced sample consisted of sorted CD4+, CD8+, or CD8+CD57+ T cells (not recorded which) from PBMCs.

The CDR3 DNA reads as TGTGCCAGCAACGACCGGGACAGGGCCGGAGATACGCAGTATTTT. It codes for CASNDRDRAGDTQYF. The V and J genes are TRBV2 and TRBJ2-3; 9 bases map to TRBD1. The junction had 10 bases not matched to a gene; V was cut back by 7 bases and J by 5 bases. This CDR3 region has 15 residues. In germline, CDR1 is SNHLY, CDR2 FYNNEI.